What follows is one T cell receptor beta chain and its context. The protocol was immunoSEQ multiplex PCR, while the TCRdb copy is restricted to in-frame clones and leaves out a portion. Of 540,000 or so clones listed, about four fifths were seen once; the top ten hold 0.013%. These data are taken from a study of shared T cell receptors in the human thymus. The trim removed 5 bases at V and 5 bases at J, leaving 7 bases unmatched. This CDR3 comprises 15 residues. This sample was also put to use in a study of human thymus T cells. That publication notes: Corrective heart surgery yielded the resections from which the thymus tissue came. Unrelated individuals reportedly shared highly overlapping thymic TCR repertoires.

This clonotype originated in a boy in the first two years of life with a congenital heart defect. Sequencing input: thymocytes. The chain joins TRBV5-3 to TRBJ2-2; 9 bases line up with TRBD2. TRBV5-3 is marked as an open reading frame, function uncertain. CDR3 coding DNA: TGTGCCAGAAGAGGTAGCGGGAGCTGGACCGGGGAGCTGTTTTTT. This gives the protein CARRGSGSWTGELFF.